The TCR beta chain under discussion was sequenced for a study of radiotherapy plus CTLA-4 blockade in lung cancer. The study's findings and limits: In blood, after radiotherapy plus ipilimumab, tumor-derived TCR clones expanded.

As to this clone: No antigen is known for it.

Profiled with immunoSEQ multiplex PCR; TCRdb holds only in-frame clones, not every one. Here the sample spans 35,000 to 50,000 clones, about 67% being singletons. The specimen was peripheral blood, collected from a patient treated with radiotherapy plus ipilimumab. The TCR sequence derives from a human donor with non-small cell lung cancer who had a partial response to radiotherapy plus ipilimumab.

DNA of the CDR3: TGCAGCGGGGGGGACAGCTCTGGGGCCAACGTCCTGACTTTC. It yields the protein CSGGDSSGANVLTF. J is TRBJ2-6 and V is TRBV29-1, with D tentatively TRBD1 (7 bases). The germline CDR1 and CDR2 sequences are SQVTM and ANQGSEA. This CDR3 comprises 14 residues. V lost 7 bases and J 0 bases, leaving 10 bases between the germline ends.